These 13 T cell receptor beta chains were all obtained from the same sample, sequenced in a study of shared clonotypes between healthy human individuals. Data came from immunoSEQ multiplex PCR; TCRdb stores just in-frame clones and leaves some out. The sample carries more than 450,000 clones, more than 65% recorded once. Sequenced: PBMCs. The receptors stem from a middle-aged woman in good health. Some clones in this sample may be carry-over from other donors' samples.

The chain combines TRBV28 with TRBJ2-7, with D tentatively TRBD1 (7 bases). Trimming left V 2 bases short and J 4 bases short, with 15 bases between. Germline CDR1 MDHEN, CDR2 SYDVKM. The CDR3 runs to 15 residues. This chain's CDR3 is CASSLPTGRRYEQYF. In DNA form, the CDR3 reads TGTGCCAGCAGTTTACCGACAGGGAGGAGGTACGAGCAGTACTTC. Filled out from reference TRBV28 and TRBJ2-7, the complete variable domain reads DVKVTQSSRYLVKRTGEKVFLECVQDMDHENMFWYRQDPGLGLRLIYFSYDVKMKEKGDIPEGYSVSREKKERFSLILESASTNQTSMYLCASSLPTGRRYEQYFGPGTRLTVT.

This chain joins TRBV2 and TRBJ2-5; the D gene is possibly TRBD1 (5 bases). V was clipped by 8 bases and J by 3 bases, with 10 bases between them. Germline V gives CDR1 SNHLY, CDR2 FYNNEI. This CDR3 comprises 12 residues. This chain's CDR3 is CASAIGEETQYF. The CDR3 DNA follows: TGTGCCAGCGCGATAGGGGAAGAGACCCAGTACTTC.

This clone has at least ten counts. The J gene is TRBJ1-2, the V gene TRBV7-9, with D possibly TRBD1 on 5 matching bases. Per the germline V gene, CDR1 is SEHNR and CDR2 is FQNEAQ (reference sequence). This CDR3 contains 13 residues. V dropped 5 bases and J dropped 7 bases, with 14 bases sitting between them. CDR3 protein: CASSAGKESGYTF. CDR3 DNA: TGTGCCAGCAGCGCAGGGAAGGAATCTGGCTACACCTTC.

This clone has just a few counts. CDR3 residues: CASSLQGYTGELFF. CDR3 bases: TGTGCCAGCAGCCTACAGGGGTACACCGGGGAGCTGTTTTTT. This chain links TRBV7-7 with TRBJ2-2; 7 bases line up with TRBD1. The CDR3 contains 14 residues. From germline, CDR1 is SSHAT and CDR2 FNYEAQ (reference sequence). V was pared by 5 bases and J by 3 bases, with 3 bases of the junction left unmatched.

V usage is TRBV6-5 and J usage is TRBJ1-5; D unresolved. The CDR3 runs to 13 residues. Germline CDR1 is MNHEY and CDR2 is SVGAGI. The V and J ends lost 6 bases and 2 bases respectively, with 8 bases between them. The DNA for the CDR3 is TGTGCCAGCAGACTCGGAGGCAATCAGCCCCAGCATTTT. This translates into CASRLGGNQPQHF.

The rearrangement links TRBV30 to TRBJ2-2, with D possibly matching TRBD2 (5 bases). V lost 2 bases and J lost 6, with 22 bases in between. Germline CDR1 GTSNPN, CDR2 SVGIG (reference sequence). CDR3 length: 17 residues. The CDR3 DNA reads as TGTGCCTGGAGTAGATTAAGGACTGGGGTTCGCGCCGGGGAGCTGTTTTTT. Its protein is CAWSRLRTGVRAGELFF.

Ten or more counts support this clone. This chain joins TRBV6-5 and TRBJ2-5; 8 bases agree with TRBD1. Trimming cost V 2 bases and J 4 bases; bases outside gene matches: 9. CDR1 and CDR2 (germline): MNHEY, SVGAGI. The CDR3 covers 16 residues. DNA for the CDR3: TGTGCCAGCAGTTACGCCCGAGGACAGGGTGTAGAGACCCAGTACTTC. Protein: CASSYARGQGVETQYF.

The genes are TRBV6-1 and TRBJ2-7, with D hard to call. Germline CDR1 is MNHNS and CDR2 is SASEGT. This CDR3 is built from 13 residues. V was trimmed by 3 bases and J by 2 bases, leaving 8 bases between them. The CDR3, as DNA: TGTGCCAGCAGTGATAGACTTACCTACGAGCAGTACTTC. This translates into CASSDRLTYEQYF.

The chain couples TRBV7-2 to TRBJ2-7; 8 nucleotides match TRBD1. The CDR3 is 15 residues long. Per the germline V gene, CDR1 is SGHTA and CDR2 is FQGNSA. With 5 bases clipped from V and 2 bases from J, the junction kept 8 bases outside the gene matches. The chain's CDR3 is CASSVTGTGTYEQYF. The DNA for the CDR3 is TGTGCCAGCAGCGTGACCGGGACAGGAACCTACGAGCAGTACTTC.

The chain uses TRBV7-9 and TRBJ2-1; D might be TRBD2 (6 bases). The germline V gene has CDR1 SEHNR and CDR2 FQNEAQ (reference sequence). The CDR3 has 12 amino acids. The DNA of the CDR3 is TGTGCAATCGGCGGGGTAGACAATGAGCAGTTCTTC. It translates to CAIGGVDNEQFF.

In this sample, this clone turned up a few times. V and J are TRBV28 and TRBJ2-7; the D is unclear. The CDR3 runs 14 residues. Between the trimmed V and J ends, which lost 5 bases and 4 bases, there was a span of 15 bases. Germline lookup yields CDR1 MDHEN and CDR2 SYDVKM. Written as DNA, the CDR3 is TGTGCCAGCAGTACCCCGTCTATCCCATACGAGCAGTACTTC. This translates into CASSTPSIPYEQYF.

The chain uses TRBV7-8 and TRBJ1-4, with TRBD1 as a possible D gene (5 bases). V gave up 7 bases and J gave up 8 bases, with 17 bases separating them. Germline CDR1 and CDR2: SGHVS and FQNEAQ. This CDR3 contains 14 residues. The CDR3 DNA is TGTGCCAGCACCCAGCCGGGGGTTCGGGAAAAACTGTTTTTT. Amino acid sequence: CASTQPGVREKLFF. Full variable domain (missing parts from reference TRBV7-8 and TRBJ1-4): GAGVSQSPRYKVAKRGQDVALRCDPISGHVSLFWYQQALGQGPEFLTYFQNEAQLDKSGLPSDRFFAERPEGSVSTLKIQRTQQEDSAVYLCASTQPGVREKLFFGSGTQLSVL.

CDR3 nucleotides: TGTGCCAGCAGTCTCATTCAATATGGCTACACCTTC. Protein sequence: CASSLIQYGYTF. The chain links TRBV28 to TRBJ1-2; no clear D. The V end lost 5 bases, the J end lost 5 bases, and 9 bases lay between the germline ends. Germline V lookup: CDR1 MDHEN, CDR2 SYDVKM. The CDR3 covers 12 residues.